Each of the 21 T cell receptor beta chains below was sequenced from the same sample in a study of blood T cell repertoires in COVID-19. Libraries were prepared by immunoSEQ multiplex PCR; TCRdb keeps only in-frame clonotypes and omits some of them. The table shows about 200,000 clones, with roughly 84% occurring only once. What was sequenced was peripheral blood. These receptors were obtained from a man aged 40-50 years with acute or convalescent COVID-19.

CDR3 nucleotides: TGTGCCAGCAGTTTGGGGGGGGCGGGCGGCACCGGGGAGCTGTTTTTT. Protein sequence: CASSLGGAGGTGELFF. This chain links TRBV28 with TRBJ2-2; tentative D call: TRBD2 (7 bases). Germline V CDR1 and CDR2: MDHEN, SYDVKM. This CDR3 spans 16 amino acids. Trimming removed 3 bases at V and 4 bases at J, with 15 bases between.

The chain joins TRBV7-2 to TRBJ2-7, with 10 positions matching TRBD2. CDR3 length: 16 residues. CDR1 is SGHTA, CDR2 FQGNSA, per germline. V shed 0 bases, J shed 3 bases, and the junction held 5 bases outside the gene matches. The CDR3 DNA sequence: TGTGCCAGCAGCTTAGCGGGGGGACTAGCGATCTACGAGCAGTACTTC. This translates into CASSLAGGLAIYEQYF.

The rearrangement joins TRBV28 to TRBJ2-7; D might be TRBD1 (5 bases). Germline-derived CDR1 and CDR2 are MDHEN and SYDVKM. The CDR3 sequence is 12 residues long. Between the trimmed V and J ends, which lost 5 bases and 3 bases, there was a span of 8 bases. The CDR3 DNA follows: TGTGCCAGCAGTCCCCAGGGCTACGAGCAGTACTTC. It is translated as CASSPQGYEQYF.

This chain joins TRBV4-2 and TRBJ2-2, with D hard to call. Germline V gives CDR1 LGHNA, CDR2 YNFKEQ. The CDR3 covers 16 residues. Trimming removed 1 base at V and 7 bases at J, with 16 bases between. The CDR3 sequence: CASSQVSKEYGGELFF. The CDR3 DNA follows: TGTGCCAGCAGCCAAGTGTCAAAAGAGTACGGCGGGGAGCTGTTTTTT.

The chain links TRBV7-6 to TRBJ2-7; D perhaps matches TRBD2 (6 bases). Germline V gene lookup returns CDR1 SGHVS and CDR2 FNYEAQ. This CDR3 comprises 16 residues. Trimming pared 4 bases from V and 2 bases from J, leaving 18 bases between. DNA of the CDR3: TGTGCCAGCAGCTCCCAAGCGGGTACTGTAACCTACGAGCAGTACTTC. It yields the protein CASSSQAGTVTYEQYF.

This chain joins TRBV5-6 and TRBJ2-1, with 9 bases lining up with TRBD1. V dropped 2 bases and J dropped 7; count of bases not matched to a gene: 7. Per the germline V gene, CDR1 is SGHDT and CDR2 is YYEEEE. The CDR3 is 15 amino acids. The CDR3 is CASSLPTGGANEQFF. As DNA, the CDR3 is TGTGCCAGCAGCTTACCGACAGGGGGAGCGAATGAGCAGTTCTTC. Together with reference TRBV5-6 and TRBJ2-1, the CDR3 gives the full variable domain: DAGVTQSPTHLIKTRGQQVTLRCSPKSGHDTVSWYQQALGQGPQFIFQYYEEEERQRGNFPDRFSGHQFPNYSSELNVNALLLGDSALYLCASSLPTGGANEQFFGPGTRLTVL.

DNA of the CDR3: TGTGCCAGCAGCCAAGGGGAGGGACTCTACGAGCAGTACTTC. It is translated as CASSQGEGLYEQYF. The gene calls are TRBV3-1 (or the pseudogene TRBV3-2) and TRBJ2-7, with TRBD2 matching over 7 bases. The CDR3 extends over 14 amino acids. Germline-derived CDR1 and CDR2 are LGHDT and YNNKEL (reference sequence). V lost 1 base, J lost 3 bases, and 3 bases stayed unmatched.

The J gene is TRBJ2-5, the V gene TRBV5-6; the match to TRBD2 covers 10 bases. The CDR3 spans 17 residues. CDR1 is SGHDT, CDR2 YYEEEE, per germline. The junction had 13 bases not matched to a gene; V was cut back by 3 bases and J by 5 bases. CDR3 DNA sequence: TGTGCCAGCAGCTGGGGGCCAGCGGGAGGGGGATTGGAGACCCAGTACTTC. This gives the protein CASSWGPAGGGLETQYF.

This rearrangement joins TRBV30 to TRBJ2-3; D is unresolved. Trimming shortened V by 0 bases and J by 0 bases, and 10 bases separated the two germline ends. The CDR3 is 15 amino acids. The germline V gene has CDR1 GTSNPN and CDR2 SVGIG (reference sequence). The DNA of the CDR3 is TGTGCCTGGAGTGTACAGCACACTAGCACAGATACGCAGTATTTT. Translation gives CAWSVQHTSTDTQYF.

This clone was counted only a few times. The chain is built from TRBV13 and TRBJ1-3; D remains ambiguous. The V end was cut by 3 bases, the J end by 3 bases, with 3 bases between. CDR1 and CDR2 from the germline V gene are PRHDT and FYEKMQ (reference sequence). The CDR3 sequence is 12 residues long. The CDR3 nucleotides read TGTGCCAGCAGCTTCAATGGAAACACCATATATTTT. It is translated as CASSFNGNTIYF.

The J gene is TRBJ1-1, the V gene TRBV4-2, with a possible D match to TRBD1 (5 bases). The germline V gene has CDR1 LGHNA and CDR2 YNFKEQ. The CDR3 runs to 15 residues. The V and J ends lost 0 bases and 4 bases respectively, with 12 bases between them. CDR3 sequence: CASSQDGGAGTEAFF. The CDR3 bases are TGTGCCAGCAGCCAAGATGGAGGGGCTGGCACTGAAGCTTTCTTT.

This clone appeared a few times. The gene calls are TRBV4-1 and TRBJ1-2; no definite D call. This CDR3 has 13 residues. From germline, CDR1 is MGHRA and CDR2 YSYEKL. V lost 2 bases to trimming and J lost 7 bases, with 11 bases between them. Here the CDR3 reads CASSQTPPGGYTF. The CDR3 DNA reads TGCGCCAGCAGCCAAACCCCGCCAGGTGGCTACACCTTC.

The genes are TRBV6-1 and TRBJ2-6, with D possibly being TRBD2 (5 bases). The V and J ends lost 4 bases and 1 base respectively, with 11 bases between them. The CDR3 is 16 residues long. The germline gives CDR1 MNHNS, CDR2 SASEGT. The CDR3 protein is CASSVSGFSGANVLTF. The CDR3 bases are TGTGCCAGCAGTGTCTCGGGATTTTCTGGGGCCAACGTCCTGACTTTC.

The chain uses TRBV9 and TRBJ2-1, with D maybe TRBD1 (5 bases). The germline CDR1 and CDR2 sequences are SGDLS and YYNGEE. The V end was cut by 6 bases, the J end by 10 bases, with 26 bases between. The CDR3 is made up of 16 amino acids. The CDR3 nucleotides are TGTGCCAGCACGTTAAGTGGCAGGGCAAGGGTTGGGGAGCAGTTCTTC. This codes for CASTLSGRARVGEQFF. Full variable domain (rest looked up from reference TRBV9 and TRBJ2-1): DSGVTQTPKHLITATGQRVTLRCSPRSGDLSVYWYQQSLDQGLQFLIQYYNGEERAKGNILERFSAQQFPDLHSELNLSSLELGDSALYFCASTLSGRARVGEQFFGPGTRLTVL.

Note on this clone: One junction end disagrees with the germline gene, perhaps due to a read error. The CDR3, as DNA: TGTGCCAGCAGTTTAGACACGAACACAGATACGCAGTATTTT. The encoded protein is CASSLDTNTDTQYF. V usage is TRBV7-9 and J usage is TRBJ2-3; D unresolved. This CDR3 is 14 amino acids long. Germline V CDR1 and CDR2: SEHNR, FQNEAQ (reference sequence).

This rearrangement joins TRBV29-1 to TRBJ1-2, with 7 bases matching TRBD1. CDR1 SQVTM and CDR2 ANQGSEA come from the germline V gene. The CDR3 loop spans 14 amino acids. The junction had 9 bases not matched to a gene; V was cut back by 0 bases and J by 8 bases. Written as DNA, the CDR3 is TGCAGCGTTGAAGATGGGCACAGGGGAAGCGGCTACACCTTC. Amino acids: CSVEDGHRGSGYTF.

This clone was seen only once. V is TRBV10-3 and J is TRBJ1-5, with no clear D. CDR3 size: 13 residues. Germline CDR1 ENHRY, CDR2 SYGVKD. V shed 10 bases and J shed 4 bases, with 14 bases lying between them. CDR3 loop: CATTSGGNQPQHF. The CDR3 bases are TGTGCCACTACGTCGGGTGGAAATCAGCCCCAGCATTTT.

This clone was detected only a few times. The chain joins TRBV25-1 to TRBJ2-1; perhaps TRBD1 as D (6 bases). V dropped 3 bases and J dropped 2 bases, with 14 bases sitting between them. Germline V gene sequence: CDR1 MGHDK, CDR2 SYGVNS. This CDR3 has 16 residues. The CDR3 DNA reads TGTGCCAGCAGTGATTCGGGGACACCACCCTACAATGAGCAGTTCTTC. As protein: CASSDSGTPPYNEQFF.

The gene calls are TRBV27 and TRBJ2-7, with 9 positions matching TRBD1. This CDR3 spans 14 amino acids. J gave up 4 bases and V 7 bases, and 8 bases lay outside the gene matches. In germline, CDR1 is MNHEY, CDR2 SMNVEV (reference sequence). The DNA of the CDR3 is TGTGCCAGCACCAAAACAGGGGGCAGTTACGAGCAGTACTTC. Its protein product is CASTKTGGSYEQYF.

The chain recombines TRBV7-9 with TRBJ1-3; the match to TRBD1 covers 7 bases. Germline CDR1 and CDR2: SEHNR and FQNEAQ (reference sequence). The CDR3 loop spans 14 amino acids. After removal of 4 bases from V and 4 bases from J, the junction contained 4 bases not matched to a gene. The CDR3 region is CASSSTGYGNTIYF. In DNA form, the CDR3 reads TGTGCCAGCAGCTCGACAGGGTACGGAAACACCATATATTTT.

V usage is TRBV19 and J usage is TRBJ1-1, with 7 bases fitting TRBD1. J gave up 4 bases and V 6 bases, and 11 bases lay outside the gene matches. The CDR3 extends over 15 amino acids. Germline values: CDR1 LNHDA, CDR2 SQIVND (reference sequence). The CDR3 DNA reads TGTGCCAGTAGACTCCGACAGGGTTTGGGCACTGAAGCTTTCTTT. Its translation: CASRLRQGLGTEAFF.